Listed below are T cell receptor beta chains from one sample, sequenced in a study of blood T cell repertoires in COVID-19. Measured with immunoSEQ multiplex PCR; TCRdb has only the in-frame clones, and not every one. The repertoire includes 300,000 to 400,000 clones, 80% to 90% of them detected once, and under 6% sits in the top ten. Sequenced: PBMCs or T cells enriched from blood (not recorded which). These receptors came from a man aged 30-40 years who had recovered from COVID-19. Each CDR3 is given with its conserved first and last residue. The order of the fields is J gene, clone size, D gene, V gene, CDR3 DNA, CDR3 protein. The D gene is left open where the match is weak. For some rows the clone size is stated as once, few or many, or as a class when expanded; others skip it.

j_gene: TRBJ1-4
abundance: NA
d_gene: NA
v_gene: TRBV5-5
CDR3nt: TGTGCCAGCAGCAGGGACAATGAGGAAAAACTGTTTTTT
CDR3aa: CASSRDNEEKLFF

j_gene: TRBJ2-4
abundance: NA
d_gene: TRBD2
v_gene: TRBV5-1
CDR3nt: TGCGCCAGCAGCCCAACTAGCGGGGAGTACATTCAGTACTTC
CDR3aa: CASSPTSGEYIQYF

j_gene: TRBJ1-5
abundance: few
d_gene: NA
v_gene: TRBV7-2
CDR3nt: TGTGCCAGCAGCCCGGGGTGGGTGGGTCAGCCCCAGCATTTT
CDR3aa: CASSPGWVGQPQHF

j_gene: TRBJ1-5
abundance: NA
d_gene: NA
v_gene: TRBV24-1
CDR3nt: TGTGCCATTCCGACAGCCTCCATATATAGCAATCAGCCCCAGCATTTT
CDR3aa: CAIPTASIYSNQPQHF

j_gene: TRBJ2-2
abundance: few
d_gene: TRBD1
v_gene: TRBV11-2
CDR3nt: TGTGCCAGCGGAAGGACAGGGGGCACCGGGGAGCTGTTTTTT
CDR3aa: CASGRTGGTGELFF

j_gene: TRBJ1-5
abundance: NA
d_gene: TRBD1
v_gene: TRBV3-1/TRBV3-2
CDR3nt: TGTGCCACCCTCACTCAGGGGGACCTAACTGACAATCAGCCCCAGCATTTT
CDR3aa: CATLTQGDLTDNQPQHF

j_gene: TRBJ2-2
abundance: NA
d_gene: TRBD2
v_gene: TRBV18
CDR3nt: TGTGCCAGCTCACTCAGCCCGACAGCGGGGGGGACGAACACCGGGGAGCTGTTTTTT
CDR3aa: CASSLSPTAGGTNTGELFF

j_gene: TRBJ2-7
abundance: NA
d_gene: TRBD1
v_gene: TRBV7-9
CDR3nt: TGTGCCAGCAGCTTAGCAGGCGGGACAGGGGGCTTCTTGGGCTACGAGCAGTACTTC
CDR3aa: CASSLAGGTGGFLGYEQYF

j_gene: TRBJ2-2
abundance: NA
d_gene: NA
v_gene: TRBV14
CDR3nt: TGTGCCAGCACCGCCATCGGGGCCGGGGAGCTGTTTTTT
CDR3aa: CASTAIGAGELFF

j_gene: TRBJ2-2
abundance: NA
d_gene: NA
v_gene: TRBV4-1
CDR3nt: TGCGCCAGCAGCCAACCCCGGGACAAGAACACCGGGGAGCTGTTTTTT
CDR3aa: CASSQPRDKNTGELFF

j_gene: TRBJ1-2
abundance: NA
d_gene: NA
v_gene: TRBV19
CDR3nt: TGTGCCAGTAGCCCATGGGGGGGCTATGGCTACACCTTC
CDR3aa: CASSPWGGYGYTF

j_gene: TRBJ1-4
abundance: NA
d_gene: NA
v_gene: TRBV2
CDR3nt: TGTGCCAGCAGTGAGATGGGCACAACTAATGAAAAACTGTTTTTT
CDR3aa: CASSEMGTTNEKLFF

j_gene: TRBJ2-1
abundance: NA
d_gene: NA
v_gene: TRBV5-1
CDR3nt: TGCGCCAGCAGCCCCATCATAGCGGACCCGACCAATGAGCAGTTCTTC
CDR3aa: CASSPIIADPTNEQFF

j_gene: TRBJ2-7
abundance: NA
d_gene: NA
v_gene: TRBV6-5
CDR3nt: TGTGCCAGCAGTTACGGCGGCGAGCAGTACTTC
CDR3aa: CASSYGGEQYF

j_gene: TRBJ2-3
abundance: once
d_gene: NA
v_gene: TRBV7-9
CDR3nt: TGTGCCAGCAGCTTGGTTGGCGGGGGCACGGATACGCAGTATTTT
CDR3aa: CASSLVGGGTDTQYF

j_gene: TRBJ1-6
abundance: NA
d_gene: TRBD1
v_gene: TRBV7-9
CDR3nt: TGTGCCAGCAGGCCCCCTGACAGGGACAATTCACCCCTCCACTTT
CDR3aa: CASRPPDRDNSPLHF

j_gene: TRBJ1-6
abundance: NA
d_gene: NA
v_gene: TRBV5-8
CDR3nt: TGTGCCAGCACGGCGCCCGGCGGTAATTCACCCCTCCACTTT
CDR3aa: CASTAPGGNSPLHF

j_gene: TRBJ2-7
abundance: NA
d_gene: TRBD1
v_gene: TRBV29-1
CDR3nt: TGCAGCGTTGAAGATCCGGACAGGTCCTACGAGCAGTACTTC
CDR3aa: CSVEDPDRSYEQYF

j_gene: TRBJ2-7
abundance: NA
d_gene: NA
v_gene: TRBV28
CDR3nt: TGTGCCAGCAGCCGGGATTGGCCCTCCGAGCAGTACTTC
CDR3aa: CASSRDWPSEQYF

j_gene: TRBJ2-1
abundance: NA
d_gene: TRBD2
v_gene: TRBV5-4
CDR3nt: TGTGCCAGCAGCCCGACTAGCGGGGATATGGAGCAGTTCTTC
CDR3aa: CASSPTSGDMEQFF

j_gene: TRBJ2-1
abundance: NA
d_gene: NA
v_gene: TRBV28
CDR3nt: TGTGCCAGCAGTCTGATGGTGGCCCGACTAACTAACAATGAGCAGTTCTTC
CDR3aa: CASSLMVARLTNNEQFF

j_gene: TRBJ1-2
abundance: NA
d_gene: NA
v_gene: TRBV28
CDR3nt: TGTGCCAGCAGAGGACAGAGCTATGGCTACACCTTC
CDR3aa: CASRGQSYGYTF

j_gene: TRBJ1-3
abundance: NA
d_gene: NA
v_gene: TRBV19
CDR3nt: TGTGCCAGTAGTATATCCGCGGTACTCTCTGGAAACACCATATATTTT
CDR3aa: CASSISAVLSGNTIYF

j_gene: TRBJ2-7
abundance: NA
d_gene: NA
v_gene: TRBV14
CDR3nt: TGTGCCAGCAGCCAAGCCCGGGACATGACGAACGAGCAGTACTTC
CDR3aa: CASSQARDMTNEQYF

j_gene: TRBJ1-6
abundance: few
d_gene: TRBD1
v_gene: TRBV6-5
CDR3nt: TGTGCCAGCAGTTACCGGACAGGGATTATCAATTCACCCCTCCACTTT
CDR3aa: CASSYRTGIINSPLHF

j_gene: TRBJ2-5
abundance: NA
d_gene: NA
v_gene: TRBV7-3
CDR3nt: TGTGCCAGCAGCTCCGGTGGGGCCCAAGAGACCCAGTACTTC
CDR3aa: CASSSGGAQETQYF

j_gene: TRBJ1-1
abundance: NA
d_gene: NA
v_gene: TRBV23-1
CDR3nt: TGCGCCAGCAGTCAACAGAACACTGAAGCTTTCTTT
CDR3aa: CASSQQNTEAFF

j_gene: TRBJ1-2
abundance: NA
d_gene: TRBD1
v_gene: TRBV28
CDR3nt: TGTGCCAGCAGTTTATTTGGCTGGACAGGTAACTATGGCTACACCTTC
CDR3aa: CASSLFGWTGNYGYTF

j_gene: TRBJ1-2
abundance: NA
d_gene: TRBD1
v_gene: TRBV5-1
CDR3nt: TGCGCCAGCAGCTTGGCGGCCAGGACAGGGTATGGCTACACCTTC
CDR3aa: CASSLAARTGYGYTF

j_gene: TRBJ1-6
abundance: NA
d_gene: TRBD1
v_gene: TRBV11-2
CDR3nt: TGTGCCAGCAGCTTGAACAGGGGCTTAGTTAATTCACCCCTCCACTTT
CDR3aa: CASSLNRGLVNSPLHF

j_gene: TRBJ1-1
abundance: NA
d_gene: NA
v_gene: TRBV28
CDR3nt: TGTGCCAGCAGTTTAACTCAGGGGCACACTGAAGCTTTCTTT
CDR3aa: CASSLTQGHTEAFF

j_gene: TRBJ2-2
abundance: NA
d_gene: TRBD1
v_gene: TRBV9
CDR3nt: TGTGCCAGCAGCTTCGCGCACAGGGGCACCGGGGAGCTGTTTTTT
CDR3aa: CASSFAHRGTGELFF

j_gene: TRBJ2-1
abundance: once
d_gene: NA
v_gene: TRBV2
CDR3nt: TGTGCCAGCATTCTGTATAATGAGCAGTTCTTC
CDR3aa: CASILYNEQFF

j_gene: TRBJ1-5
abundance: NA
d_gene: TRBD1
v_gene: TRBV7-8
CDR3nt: TGTGCCAGCAGCTTAGCGGGGACAGGGCCGAATCAGCCCCAGCATTTT
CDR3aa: CASSLAGTGPNQPQHF

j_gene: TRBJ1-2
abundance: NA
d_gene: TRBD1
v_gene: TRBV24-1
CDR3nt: TGTGCCACCAGAACCGGGACAGGGGGCTTTTATGGCTACACCTTC
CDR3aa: CATRTGTGGFYGYTF

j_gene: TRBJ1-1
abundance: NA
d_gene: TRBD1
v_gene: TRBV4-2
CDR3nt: TGTGCCAGCAGCCGGACAGGAACTGAAGCTTTCTTT
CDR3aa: CASSRTGTEAFF

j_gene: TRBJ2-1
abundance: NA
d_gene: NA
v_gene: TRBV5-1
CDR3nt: TGCGCCAGCAGCTTGGGGGAGCGGACTTACAATGAGCAGTTCTTC
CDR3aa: CASSLGERTYNEQFF

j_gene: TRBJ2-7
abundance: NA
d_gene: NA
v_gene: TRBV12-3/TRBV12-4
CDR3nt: TGTGCCAGCAGTCCACTCTACGAGCAGTACTTC
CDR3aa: CASSPLYEQYF

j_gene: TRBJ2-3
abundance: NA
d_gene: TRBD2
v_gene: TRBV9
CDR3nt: TGTGCCAGCAGCTCCACGGCCGGACTAGCCCACAGCACAGATACGCAGTATTTT
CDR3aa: CASSSTAGLAHSTDTQYF

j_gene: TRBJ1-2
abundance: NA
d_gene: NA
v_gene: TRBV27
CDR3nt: TGTGCCAGCAGTTACACGACAGGAGCCAACTATGGCTACACCTTC
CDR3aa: CASSYTTGANYGYTF

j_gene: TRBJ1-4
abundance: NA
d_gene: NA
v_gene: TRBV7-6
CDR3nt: TGTGCCAGCAGCTTAGGTCCGGGAAAAGAAAATGAAAAACTGTTTTTT
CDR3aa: CASSLGPGKENEKLFF

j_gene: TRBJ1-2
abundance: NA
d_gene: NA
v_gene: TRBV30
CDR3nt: TGTGCCTGCGTCTTCAGGACAGTTTCTAACTATGGCTACACCTTC
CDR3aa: CACVFRTVSNYGYTF

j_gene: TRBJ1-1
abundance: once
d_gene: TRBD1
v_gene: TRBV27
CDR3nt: TGTGCCAGCAGTTTATCGAGGTGGCAGGGGGCCGCTGAAGCTTTCTTT
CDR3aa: CASSLSRWQGAAEAFF

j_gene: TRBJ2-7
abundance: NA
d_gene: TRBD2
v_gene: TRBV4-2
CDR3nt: TGTGCCAGCAGCCAACTAGCGGGGGACTACGAGCAGTACTTC
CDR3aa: CASSQLAGDYEQYF

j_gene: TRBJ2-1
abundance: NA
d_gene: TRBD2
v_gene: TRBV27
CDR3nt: TGTGCCAGCAGTCCACTGACTAGCGGGGGGCAAAGAAATGAGCAGTTCTTC
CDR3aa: CASSPLTSGGQRNEQFF

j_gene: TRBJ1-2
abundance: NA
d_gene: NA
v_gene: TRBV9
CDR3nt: TGTGCCAGCAGCGCCTTTACTAGTATATCGGACTATGGCTACACCTTC
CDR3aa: CASSAFTSISDYGYTF

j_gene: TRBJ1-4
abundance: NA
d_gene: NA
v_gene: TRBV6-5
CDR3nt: TGTGCCAGCACCACACCAGGGGCGGATGAAAAACTGTTTTTT
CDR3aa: CASTTPGADEKLFF

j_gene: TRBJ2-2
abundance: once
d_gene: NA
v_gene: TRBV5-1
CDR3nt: TGCGCCAGCAGTTTGTGGGAGGACTACACCGGGGAGCTGTTTTTT
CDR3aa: CASSLWEDYTGELFF